The 32 T cell receptor beta chains listed next were all sequenced from one sample in a study of CXCR3-negative and CXCR3-positive naive CD8 T cells. Researchers prepared the TRB cDNA libraries using 5' RACE with UMI labels. For each CDR3 protein, TCRdb gives one entry from its re-call of the 5' RACE reads, without DNA. The specimen's table records over 100,000 distinct CDR3 sequences. The sample was naive CXCR3- CD8+ T cells from blood. The subset was: CD45RO-CCR7+CD27+CD95- naive CD8+ T cells lacking CXCR3 (TNR3-). These receptors were obtained from a human donor in good health. Some clones in this sample may be carry-over from other donors' samples.

The chain has TRBV6-2 or TRBV6-3 and TRBJ2-2; TCRdb outputs TRBD1, but without DNA this stays unchecked. The CDR3 covers 15 residues. Germline CDR1 reads MNHEY; CDR2 reads SVGEGT. The CDR3 reads CASRPGQEHTGELFF.

The rearrangement links TRBV20-1 to TRBJ2-3; TCRdb indicates TRBD2, and absent DNA this call remains unverified. This CDR3 has 14 residues. Germline lookup yields CDR1 DFQATT and CDR2 SNEGSKA (reference sequence). CDR3 loop: CSAMYQRGPDTQYF.

The rearrangement joins TRBV12-3 or TRBV12-4 to TRBJ1-5. The CDR3 has 15 amino acids. CDR3 loop: CASSPLRGGNQPQHF.

This chain connects TRBV3-1 to TRBJ2-1. The length of the CDR3 is 15 residues. Germline lookup yields CDR1 LGHDT and CDR2 YNNKEL (reference sequence). CDR3 region: CASSQGTSPHNEQFF.

The chain has TRBV18 and TRBJ2-5; TCRdb's D call, TRBD1, is unchecked because there is no DNA. The CDR3 loop spans 13 amino acids. Germline V lookup: CDR1 KGHSH, CDR2 LQKENI. The CDR3 sequence is CASSPDRKETQYF. Based on the CDR3 plus reference TRBV18 and TRBJ2-5, the full variable domain is NAGVMQNPRHLVRRRGQEARLRCSPMKGHSHVYWYRQLPEEGLKFMVYLQKENIIDESGMPKERFSAEFPKEGPSILRIQQVVRGDSAAYFCASSPDRKETQYFGPGTRLLVL.

The chain employs TRBV5-1 and TRBJ1-1. CDR3 length equals 14 residues. Germline CDR1 SGHRS, CDR2 YFSETQ. CDR3 amino acids: CASSLDRVGTEAFF.

The chain recombines TRBV29-1 with TRBJ2-1; TCRdb outputs TRBD2, but without DNA this stays unchecked. From germline, CDR1 is SQVTM and CDR2 ANQGSEA. CDR3 length equals 16 residues. The CDR3 sequence is CSALSTGTSGSVEQFF.

The CDR3 protein is CASSLSGVHEQYF. The J gene is TRBJ2-7, the V gene TRBV27. Germline V gene lookup returns CDR1 MNHEY and CDR2 SMNVEV (reference sequence). The CDR3 runs 13 residues.

The chain couples TRBV9 to TRBJ2-3; TCRdb's D call of TRBD2 is untestable without DNA. The CDR3 spans 13 residues. Germline V lookup: CDR1 SGDLS, CDR2 YYNGEE. CDR3 loop: CASSAGTTDTQYF. Together with reference TRBV9 and TRBJ2-3, the CDR3 gives the full variable domain: DSGVTQTPKHLITATGQRVTLRCSPRSGDLSVYWYQQSLDQGLQFLIQYYNGEERAKGNILERFSAQQFPDLHSELNLSSLELGDSALYFCASSAGTTDTQYFGPGTRLTVL.

The chain combines TRBV6-5 with TRBJ1-5; the TRBD1 assignment by TCRdb is unverifiable without DNA. Germline CDR1 and CDR2: MNHEY and SVGAGI. The CDR3 has 15 residues. The CDR3 reads CASRGGGTSNQPQHF.

This chain connects TRBV6-1 to TRBJ1-1; the TRBD1 assignment by TCRdb is unverifiable without DNA. This CDR3 spans 18 amino acids. The V gene's germline CDR1 is MNHNS and CDR2 SASEGT. CDR3: CASSEYGGTPFDDTEAFF.

V usage is TRBV7-9 and J usage is TRBJ2-7; the D call of TRBD1 rests on TCRdb alone, since no DNA is present to check it. The germline V gene encodes CDR1 SEHNR and CDR2 FQNEAQ (reference sequence). The CDR3 extends over 17 amino acids. The CDR3 sequence: CASSLPPSRQGGYEQYF.

The V call is TRBV4-1, the J call TRBJ1-1; lacking DNA, the TRBD1 call made by TCRdb goes unchecked. The germline V gene encodes CDR1 MGHRA and CDR2 YSYEKL. CDR3 length equals 14 residues. Here the CDR3 reads CASSQGQGITEAFF.

This chain connects TRBV28 to TRBJ2-7. The length of the CDR3 is 13 residues. Per the germline V gene, CDR1 is MDHEN and CDR2 is SYDVKM. CDR3 region: CASSLSRLYEQYF.

V gene TRBV20-1 combines with J gene TRBJ1-1; TCRdb outputs TRBD1, but without DNA this stays unchecked. The CDR3 consists of 13 residues. Germline CDR1 DFQATT, CDR2 SNEGSKA (reference sequence). This chain's CDR3 is CSARDGGNTEAFF.

V gene TRBV27 combines with J gene TRBJ2-7. Germline loops: CDR1 MNHEY, CDR2 SMNVEV (reference sequence). The CDR3 has 14 residues. CDR3 sequence reads: CASSLSQAVNEQYF.

The J gene is TRBJ1-1, the V gene TRBV12-3 or TRBV12-4. This CDR3 spans 14 amino acids. CDR3 sequence: CASSSEGRNTEAFF.

The V gene is TRBV28, the J gene TRBJ2-7; TCRdb's D call of TRBD1 is untestable without DNA. Germline CDR1 MDHEN, CDR2 SYDVKM. The CDR3 totals 18 residues. CDR3 loop: CASSSSGTGPPGGYEQYF.

This chain joins TRBV4-1 and TRBJ1-2; the TCRdb D gene call, TRBD1, has no DNA to confirm it. Per germline, CDR1 MGHRA and CDR2 YSYEKL. The CDR3 is made up of 14 amino acids. CDR3 loop: CASSQDGGSYGYTF.

This chain connects TRBV5-1 to TRBJ2-2; absent DNA, TCRdb's TRBD1 call cannot be checked. Germline lookup yields CDR1 SGHRS and CDR2 YFSETQ. The CDR3 loop spans 16 amino acids. CDR3 in amino acids: CASSGNDRAHTGELFF.

The rearrangement links TRBV28 to TRBJ2-1; TCRdb outputs TRBD1, but without DNA this stays unchecked. The CDR3 covers 12 residues. The germline V gene encodes CDR1 MDHEN and CDR2 SYDVKM. The CDR3 here is CASSLWTGMQFF. The variable domain in full, with the rest retrieved from reference TRBV28 and TRBJ2-1, is DVKVTQSSRYLVKRTGEKVFLECVQDMDHENMFWYRQDPGLGLRLIYFSYDVKMKEKGDIPEGYSVSREKKERFSLILESASTNQTSMYLCASSLWTGMQFFGPGTRLTVL.

The chain links TRBV6-6 to TRBJ1-4. Germline assignment: CDR1 MNHNY and CDR2 SVGAGI (reference sequence). The CDR3 contains 14 residues. Here the CDR3 reads CASSYVNTEEKLFF.

Here the CDR3 reads CASSYSNPGGYTF. The rearrangement uses TRBV6-5 and TRBJ1-2; checking the TCRdb D call of TRBD1 is not possible without DNA. The germline gives CDR1 MNHEY, CDR2 SVGAGI. CDR3 length: 13 residues.

The CDR3 sequence: CASKTSGRGDTQYF. This chain joins TRBV28 and TRBJ2-3; the TCRdb call, TRBD2, lacks DNA for checking. The CDR3 has 14 residues. CDR1 and CDR2 from the germline V gene are MDHEN and SYDVKM.

The rearrangement links TRBV12-3 or TRBV12-4 to TRBJ1-4. CDR3 length: 12 amino acids. CDR3: CASSFGSEKLFF.

V usage is TRBV5-1 and J usage is TRBJ1-2; the D gene TCRdb calls, TRBD1, cannot be checked with no DNA. Germline V gene sequence: CDR1 SGHRS, CDR2 YFSETQ. This CDR3 has 14 amino acids. The CDR3 sequence: CASSLVGAGAGYTF.

The chain's CDR3 is CASSLAGGLYEQYF. The V and J genes are TRBV6-6 and TRBJ2-7; there is no DNA to check the TCRdb D call of TRBD2. The CDR3 is 14 residues long. Looked up from germline, CDR1 is MNHNY and CDR2 is SVGAGI (reference sequence).

V usage is TRBV30 and J usage is TRBJ2-7; TCRdb's D call of TRBD2 is untestable without DNA. Germline V CDR1 and CDR2: GTSNPN, SVGIG (reference sequence). This CDR3 spans 11 amino acids. CDR3 region: CAWSRDYEQYF.

V and J are TRBV7-9 and TRBJ1-3; the D gene TCRdb calls, TRBD1, cannot be checked with no DNA. This CDR3 is 15 amino acids long. The germline V gene encodes CDR1 SEHNR and CDR2 FQNEAQ (reference sequence). The CDR3 loop is CASSPPPHSGNTIYF.

The chain couples TRBV20-1 to TRBJ2-7; absent DNA, TCRdb's TRBD1 call cannot be checked. Germline V gene lookup returns CDR1 DFQATT and CDR2 SNEGSKA (reference sequence). The CDR3 spans 13 residues. The CDR3 loop reads CSASTGVSYEQYF.

This chain links TRBV7-7 with TRBJ2-5; TCRdb gives TRBD2 as the D gene, but with no DNA this cannot be confirmed. Germline lookup yields CDR1 SSHAT and CDR2 FNYEAQ (reference sequence). This CDR3 is built from 18 residues. The chain's CDR3 is CASSLREDPQREDETQYF.

This sequence joins TRBV29-1 and TRBJ1-6. CDR3 length: 14 residues. The germline V gene encodes CDR1 SQVTM and CDR2 ANQGSEA. This CDR3 reads CSVRYSGVNSPLHF.